This T cell receptor beta chain was retrieved from a study of control samples from healthy donors and cancer patients. The repertoire was sequenced with immunoSEQ multiplex PCR; TCRdb's copy has only in-frame clones and lacks some. This sample carries 130,000 or so clones, roughly 92% of them seen once, and the ten largest clones take 4.5% to 7%. Germline-derived CDR1 and CDR2 are MNHEY and SVGAGI. J was trimmed by 4 bases and V by 5 bases; bases with no gene match: 8. The length of the CDR3 is 15 residues. Sequenced material: blood. This receptor was obtained from a man younger than 30 in good health. The V and J genes are TRBV6-5 and TRBJ1-2; 9 bases agree with TRBD1. DNA for the CDR3: TGTGCCAGCAGTCCTCGACAGGGGGGGACCTATGGCTACACCTTC. Amino acids: CASSPRQGGTYGYTF.